The 18 T cell receptor beta chains listed next were all sequenced from one sample in a study of human T cells and chemical hapten exposure. Time point described: patch test 3, about 24 weeks after DPC sensitization. Treatment specified: therapeutic diphenylcyclopropenone sensitization with weekly scalp DPC. Sequencing started from total RNA isolated from unfractionated whole blood. TCRdb reprocessed the RACE reads with MiXCR, giving one entry per CDR3 protein. This table holds tens of thousands of distinct CDR3 sequences, around 9.5% found once. The specimen comprised whole blood, sampled in connection with sensitization to the hapten diphenylcyclopropenone (DPC). These receptor sequences come from a man in his fifties with alopecia areata. Some clones in this sample may be carry-over from other donors' samples.

This clonotype came up many times. The V call is TRBV18, the J call TRBJ1-1, with D tentatively TRBD1 (6 bases). CDR3 length equals 15 residues. Germline V gene lookup returns CDR1 KGHSH and CDR2 LQKENI. The V end was cut by 6 bases, the J end by 1 base, with 15 bases between. DNA for the CDR3: TGTGCCAGCTCGCCTGGGGGGGCGGGGAACACTGAAGCTTTCTTT. Its protein product is CASSPGGAGNTEAFF.

This clonotype has at least ten counts. V and J are TRBV5-1 and TRBJ1-6; TRBD1 matches 7 bases. There are 15 residues in the CDR3. The V segment lost 1 base and the J segment 8 bases; nucleotides outside the gene matches: 6. In germline, CDR1 is SGHRS, CDR2 YFSETQ. This CDR3 reads CASSLNAGGDSPLHF. CDR3 sequence (DNA): TGCGCCAGCAGCTTGAACGCAGGGGGTGATTCACCCCTCCACTTT.

CDR3 DNA sequence: TGTGCCAGCAGCTTAGTGCTAGCGGGAGCGGGGTCCCGCACAGATACGCAGTATTTT. Amino acids: CASSLVLAGAGSRTDTQYF. This chain links TRBV11-2 with TRBJ2-3; 10 bases are a match to TRBD2. J was trimmed by 1 base and V by 1 base; bases with no gene match: 11. This CDR3 has 19 amino acids. CDR1 is SGHAT and CDR2 is FQNNGV in the germline V gene.

V is TRBV6-5 and J is TRBJ1-2, with 8 bases matching TRBD1. In germline, CDR1 is MNHEY, CDR2 SVGAGI. The CDR3 spans 16 residues. J lost 5 bases, V lost 5 bases, and 13 bases had no gene match. The CDR3 spells CASSGTGGPLRYGYTF. CDR3 sequence (DNA): TGTGCCAGCAGTGGGACAGGTGGTCCCTTACGGTATGGCTACACCTTC.

This clonotype was picked up a small number of times. This chain links TRBV7-2 with TRBJ2-1; D perhaps matches TRBD1 (5 bases). Trimming took 1 base from V and 7 from J, leaving 11 bases between them. CDR1 is SGHTA and CDR2 is FQGNSA in the germline V gene. The CDR3 sequence is 14 residues long. CDR3 protein: CASSLEAGWNEQFF. The CDR3 nucleotides read TGTGCCAGCAGCTTAGAGGCAGGGTGGAATGAGCAGTTCTTC.

This clonotype was observed at least ten times. The V and J genes are TRBV19 and TRBJ2-5; perhaps TRBD2 as D (6 bases). The length of the CDR3 is 17 residues. The germline V and J ends were trimmed by 4 bases and 5 bases, with 23 bases remaining between them. Germline V gives CDR1 LNHDA, CDR2 SQIVND (reference sequence). CDR3 sequence: CASSKRREGQHWETQYF. The CDR3 nucleotides are TGTGCCAGTAGTAAGAGGCGGGAAGGGCAACACTGGGAGACCCAGTACTTC.

The sample holds many counts of this clonotype. The genes are TRBV24-1 and TRBJ2-1; D is undetermined. The CDR3 totals 13 residues. CDR1 is KGHDR and CDR2 is SFDVKD in the germline V gene. V lost 4 bases to trimming and J lost 8 bases, with 11 bases between them. CDR3 nucleotides: TGTGCCACCAGTGACCCCCCCCCAGATGAGCAGTTCTTC. Its protein is CATSDPPPDEQFF.

This clonotype was seen repeatedly, ten times or more. V is TRBV2 and J is TRBJ2-1; D is perhaps TRBD2 (5 bases). Germline-derived CDR1 and CDR2 are SNHLY and FYNNEI. The V gene lost 6 bases and the J gene lost 0 bases, with 9 bases spanning the gap. The CDR3 loop spans 14 amino acids. The CDR3 nucleotides read TGTGCCAGCAGGAGCGGCAGCTCCTACAATGAGCAGTTCTTC. Protein: CASRSGSSYNEQFF.

The chain joins TRBV15 to TRBJ2-1, with no clear D. V gave up 0 bases and J gave up 8 bases, with 14 bases separating them. The germline V gene has CDR1 LNHNV and CDR2 YYDKDF (reference sequence). The CDR3 has 15 amino acids. This CDR3 reads CATSRESHGQDEQFF. The CDR3 bases are TGTGCCACCAGCAGAGAATCACACGGTCAGGATGAGCAGTTCTTC. Full variable domain (rest looked up from reference TRBV15 and TRBJ2-1): DAMVIQNPRYQVTQFGKPVTLSCSQTLNHNVMYWYQQKSSQAPKLLFHYYDKDFNNEADTPDNFQSRRPNTSFCFLDIRSPGLGDTAMYLCATSRESHGQDEQFFGPGTRLTVL.

The chain combines TRBV29-1 with TRBJ1-5; no clear D. The germline V gene encodes CDR1 SQVTM and CDR2 ANQGSEA. V was clipped by 2 bases and J by 0 bases, with 5 bases between them. The CDR3 consists of 13 residues. DNA for the CDR3: TGCAGCGTTGAAAGGTGTAGCAATCAGCCCCAGCATTTT. Translated: CSVERCSNQPQHF. Looking up the rest from reference TRBV29-1 and TRBJ1-5 gives the full variable domain: SAVISQKPSRDICQRGTSLTIQCQVDSQVTMMFWYRQQPGQSLTLIATANQGSEATYESGFVIDKFPISRPNLTFSTLTVSNMSPEDSSIYLCSVERCSNQPQHFGDGTRLSIL.

The rearrangement links TRBV3-1 to TRBJ1-4; D is undetermined. The CDR3 sequence is 15 residues long. Trimming left V 4 bases short and J 6 bases short, with 15 bases between. CDR1 LGHDT and CDR2 YNNKEL come from the germline V gene (reference sequence). CDR3 amino acids: CASSPDLMLDEKLFF. The CDR3 coding sequence is TGTGCCAGCAGCCCTGATTTGATGTTGGATGAAAAACTGTTTTTT.

The chain links TRBV10-1 to TRBJ2-3; 13 positions agree with TRBD2. The trim removed 9 bases at V and 0 bases at J, leaving 18 bases unmatched. This CDR3 contains 20 residues. CDR1 and CDR2 (germline): WNHNN, SYGVQD (reference sequence). The CDR3, as DNA: TGCGCCAGTAACGTCCCGACAGAAGGGACTAGCGGGACTAGCACAGATACGCAGTATTTT. Protein product: CASNVPTEGTSGTSTDTQYF.

At least ten counts were recorded for this clonotype. CDR3 region: CASSYGRTYNEQFF. The CDR3 coding sequence is TGTGCCAGCTCTTACGGGAGAACTTACAATGAGCAGTTCTTC. The chain has TRBV18 and TRBJ2-1, with TRBD2 as a possible D gene (6 bases). V lost 6 bases and J lost 4, with 13 bases in between. The length of the CDR3 is 14 residues. The germline V gene has CDR1 KGHSH and CDR2 LQKENI.

The chain is built from TRBV28 and TRBJ2-1; 9 bases are shared with TRBD2. The CDR3 is 14 amino acids. The ends lost 5 bases at V and 6 bases at J; junction bases unmatched: 5. In germline, CDR1 is MDHEN, CDR2 SYDVKM. The CDR3 here is CASSPGLAGNEQFF. In DNA, the CDR3 is TGTGCCAGCAGTCCGGGACTAGCAGGCAATGAGCAGTTCTTC.

This clonotype came up many times. CDR3 in amino acids: CASSLEGGGNYNEQFF. DNA of the CDR3: TGTGCCAGCAGCTTAGAAGGGGGCGGGAACTACAATGAGCAGTTCTTC. The V call is TRBV11-3, the J call TRBJ2-1, with a tentative D call TRBD1 (7 bases). The germline gives CDR1 SGHNT, CDR2 YENEEA. The CDR3 totals 16 residues. Trimming left V 0 bases short and J 3 bases short, with 12 bases between.

This clonotype was observed at least ten times. The chain carries TRBV19 and TRBJ2-1; D ambiguous. CDR1 and CDR2 from the germline V gene are LNHDA and SQIVND (reference sequence). This CDR3 has 14 amino acids. Trimming left V 1 base short and J 3 bases short, with 7 bases between. The CDR3 region is CASSIGPSYNEQFF. For the CDR3, the DNA is TGTGCCAGTAGTATAGGACCAAGCTACAATGAGCAGTTCTTC.

This clonotype has ten or more counts. This rearrangement joins TRBV28 to TRBJ2-1; D remains ambiguous. CDR3 length: 13 amino acids. The germline V gene encodes CDR1 MDHEN and CDR2 SYDVKM. Trimming cost V 3 bases and J 5 bases, with 8 bases left between them. The chain's CDR3 is CASSFSGNNEQFF. For the CDR3, the DNA is TGTGCCAGCAGTTTCTCTGGAAACAATGAGCAGTTCTTC.

This clonotype came up many times. The V gene is TRBV9, the J gene TRBJ1-3, with unresolved D. Per germline, CDR1 SGDLS and CDR2 YYNGEE. Trimming pared 0 bases from V and 2 bases from J, leaving 6 bases between. The CDR3 contains 14 residues. The CDR3 loop is CASSVEAAGNTIYF. CDR3 sequence (DNA): TGTGCCAGCAGCGTAGAGGCAGCTGGAAACACCATATATTTT.